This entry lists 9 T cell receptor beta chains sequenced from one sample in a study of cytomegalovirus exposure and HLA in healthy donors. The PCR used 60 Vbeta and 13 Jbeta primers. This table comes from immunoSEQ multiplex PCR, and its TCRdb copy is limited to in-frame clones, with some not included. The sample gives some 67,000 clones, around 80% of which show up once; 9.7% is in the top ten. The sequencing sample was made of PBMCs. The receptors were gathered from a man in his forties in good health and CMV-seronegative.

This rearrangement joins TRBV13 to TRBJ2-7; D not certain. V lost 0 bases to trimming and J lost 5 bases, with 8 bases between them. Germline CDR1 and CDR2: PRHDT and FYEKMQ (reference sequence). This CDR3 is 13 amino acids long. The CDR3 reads CASSLGRVDEQYF. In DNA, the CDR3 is TGTGCCAGCAGCTTAGGCCGGGTAGACGAGCAGTACTTC.

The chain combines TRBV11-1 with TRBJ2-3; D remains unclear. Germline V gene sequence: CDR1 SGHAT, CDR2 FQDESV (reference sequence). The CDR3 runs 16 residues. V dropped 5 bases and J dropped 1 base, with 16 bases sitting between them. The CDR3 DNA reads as TGTGCCAGCAGCCCGTTCATATCCTACGGCACAGATACGCAGTATTTT. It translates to CASSPFISYGTDTQYF.

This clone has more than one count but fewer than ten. The CDR3 reads CASSHIQEYEQYF. The CDR3 nucleotides read TGCGCCAGCAGCCACATACAGGAATACGAGCAGTACTTC. The chain links TRBV5-1 to TRBJ2-7; D perhaps matches TRBD1 (5 bases). The CDR3 has 13 residues. V shed 4 bases and J shed 4 bases, with 12 bases lying between them. The germline V gene encodes CDR1 SGHRS and CDR2 YFSETQ.

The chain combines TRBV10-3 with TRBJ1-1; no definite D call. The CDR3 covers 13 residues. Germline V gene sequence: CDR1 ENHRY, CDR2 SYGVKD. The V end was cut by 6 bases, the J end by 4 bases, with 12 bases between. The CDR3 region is CAISGFGSTEAFF. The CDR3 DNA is TGTGCCATCAGCGGGTTTGGGAGCACTGAAGCTTTCTTT.

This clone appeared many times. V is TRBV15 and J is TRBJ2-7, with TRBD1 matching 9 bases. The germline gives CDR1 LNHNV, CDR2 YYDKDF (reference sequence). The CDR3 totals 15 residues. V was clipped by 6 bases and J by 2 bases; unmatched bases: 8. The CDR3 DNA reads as TGTGCCACCAGGGATGGACAGGGGATGACCTACGAGCAGTACTTC. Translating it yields CATRDGQGMTYEQYF.

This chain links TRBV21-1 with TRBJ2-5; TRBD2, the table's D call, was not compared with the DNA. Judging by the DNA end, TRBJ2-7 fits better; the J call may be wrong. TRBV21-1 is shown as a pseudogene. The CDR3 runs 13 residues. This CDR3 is CASSKGGRIEQYF. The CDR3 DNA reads TGTGCCAGCAGCAAAGGAGGGAGAATCGAGCAGTACTTC.

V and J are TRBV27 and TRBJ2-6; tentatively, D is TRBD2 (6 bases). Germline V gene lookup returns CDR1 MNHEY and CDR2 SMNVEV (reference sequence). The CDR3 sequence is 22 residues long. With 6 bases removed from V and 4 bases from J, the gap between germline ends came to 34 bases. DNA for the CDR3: TGTGCCAGCAGCCTTACTAGGACTGCACGGGAGACCCGGAGCTCCGGGGCCAACGTCCTGACTTTC. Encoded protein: CASSLTRTARETRSSGANVLTF.

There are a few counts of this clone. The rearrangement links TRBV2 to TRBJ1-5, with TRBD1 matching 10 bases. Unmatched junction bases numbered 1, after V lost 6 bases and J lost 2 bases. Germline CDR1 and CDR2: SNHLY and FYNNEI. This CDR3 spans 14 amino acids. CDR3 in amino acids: CASSGQGGNQPQHF. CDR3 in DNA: TGTGCCAGCAGCGGACAGGGGGGCAATCAGCCCCAGCATTTT.

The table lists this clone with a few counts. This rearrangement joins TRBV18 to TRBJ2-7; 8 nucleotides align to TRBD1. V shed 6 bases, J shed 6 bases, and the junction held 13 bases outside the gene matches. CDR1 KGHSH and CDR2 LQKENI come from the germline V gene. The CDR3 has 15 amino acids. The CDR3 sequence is CASSSGGTGTSEQYF. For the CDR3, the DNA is TGTGCCAGCTCGTCTGGGGGGACAGGTACTAGCGAGCAGTACTTC.